A single sample gave rise to the 3 T cell receptor beta chains below, sequenced in a study of graft-versus-host responses after intestinal transplantation. TCRdb's table, derived via immunoSEQ multiplex PCR, lists solely in-frame clones and lacks some. This repertoire shows 35,000 to 50,000 clones, approximately 94% found once; its top ten account for 1.6%. Sample: PBMCs, taken around 330 days after intestinal transplant. Source of these receptors: a human patient who received an intestinal transplant, so some T cells may come from the graft donor.

V and J are TRBV10-3 and TRBJ2-1, with 8 bases that match TRBD2. Trimming took 5 bases from V and 5 from J; bases not matched to a gene: 11. The CDR3 runs to 16 residues. In germline, CDR1 is ENHRY, CDR2 SYGVKD. The CDR3 region is CAISLSKIAGNNEQFF. Written as DNA, the CDR3 is TGTGCCATCAGTCTTTCGAAAATAGCGGGGAACAATGAGCAGTTCTTC.

This chain uses TRBV4-1 with TRBJ1-2, with 9 bases that match TRBD1. CDR3 size: 15 residues. The V gene's germline CDR1 is MGHRA and CDR2 YSYEKL. V lost 5 bases and J lost 2; bases outside the gene matches: 6. CDR3 in amino acids: CASSTGTGKNYGYTF. The CDR3 region has the DNA TGCGCCAGCAGCACTGGGACAGGGAAGAACTATGGCTACACCTTC.

The chain joins TRBV7-9 to TRBJ2-7, with 9 nucleotides matching TRBD1. The germline CDR1 and CDR2 sequences are SEHNR and FQNEAQ (reference sequence). The CDR3 totals 14 residues. The V gene end was trimmed by 5 bases and the J gene end by 3 bases; junction bases not matched to a gene: 5. The CDR3 sequence is CASSPRQGVYEQYF. The CDR3 DNA is TGTGCCAGCAGCCCTCGACAGGGGGTCTACGAGCAGTACTTC.